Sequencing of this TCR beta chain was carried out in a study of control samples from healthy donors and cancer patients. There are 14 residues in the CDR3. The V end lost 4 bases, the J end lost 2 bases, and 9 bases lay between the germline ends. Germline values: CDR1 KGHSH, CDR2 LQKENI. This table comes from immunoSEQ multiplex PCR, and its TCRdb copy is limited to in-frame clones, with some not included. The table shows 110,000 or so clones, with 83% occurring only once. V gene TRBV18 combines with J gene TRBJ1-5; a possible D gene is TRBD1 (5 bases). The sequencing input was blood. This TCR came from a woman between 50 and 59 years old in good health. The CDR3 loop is CASSRGTGNQPQHF. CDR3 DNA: TGTGCCAGCTCACGAGGGACGGGCAATCAGCCCCAGCATTTT. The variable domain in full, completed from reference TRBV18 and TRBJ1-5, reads NAGVMQNPRHLVRRRGQEARLRCSPMKGHSHVYWYRQLPEEGLKFMVYLQKENIIDESGMPKERFSAEFPKEGPSILRIQQVVRGDSAAYFCASSRGTGNQPQHFGDGTRLSIL.